A selection of T cell receptor beta chains follows, all from one sample in a study of T cells in placental villitis. Here immunoSEQ multiplex PCR was the method, and the copy in TCRdb shows in-frame clones only, minus some. Of hundreds of clones listed, 70% to 90% are singletons. The sample taken for sequencing was placental tissue containing maternal and fetal cells. These receptors were collected from a human patient with villitis of unknown etiology; the placental T cells may come from both mother and fetus. The CDR3 runs from the conserved cysteine through the conserved F or W. The D gene is left open where the match is weak. Where a row states a size, it is once, few, many or the class of an expanded clone; other rows omit it.

V	size	J	D	CDR3
TRBV7-3	.	TRBJ1-6	TRBD1	CASSATGGDSPLHF
TRBV6-6	.	TRBJ1-1	TRBD1	CASSPGTAVEAFF
TRBV5-1	.	TRBJ2-7	.	CASSFSYTPGRLNYEQYF
TRBV21-1	once	TRBJ2-1	.	CASSKGTGEMRYNEQFF
TRBV30	.	TRBJ2-7	TRBD2	CAWSDPKRELGSYEQYF
TRBV18	.	TRBJ2-1	TRBD2	CASSPSLADEQFF
TRBV19	.	TRBJ1-1	.	CASSDWSTEAFF
TRBV5-1	.	TRBJ2-1	.	CASSLNVGVNEQFF
TRBV5-4	.	TRBJ2-1	TRBD2	CASSLTSDNEQFF
TRBV29-1	.	TRBJ2-2	.	CSVARATGELFF